The sequence of this TCR beta chain was determined in a study of shared clonotypes between healthy human individuals. The CDR3 runs 13 residues. Germline CDR1 and CDR2: SGHDN and FVKESK. V was cut by 3 bases and J by 13 bases, with 16 bases left in between. Sequencing was performed with immunoSEQ multiplex PCR; in TCRdb, only in-frame clones are kept and a portion is missing. The sample lists over 700,000 clones, roughly 72% occurring once. Sequencing was done on a sample of memory CD4+ T cells sorted from blood. As for subset: CD45RA-negative fraction. The chain recombines TRBV14 with TRBJ2-1; D may be TRBD1 (6 bases). This sequence was found in a woman in her twenties or thirties in good health. CDR3 sequence reads: CASSQQRGTPQFF. The DNA of the CDR3 is TGTGCCAGCAGCCAGCAAAGAGGGACACCCCAGTTCTTC.